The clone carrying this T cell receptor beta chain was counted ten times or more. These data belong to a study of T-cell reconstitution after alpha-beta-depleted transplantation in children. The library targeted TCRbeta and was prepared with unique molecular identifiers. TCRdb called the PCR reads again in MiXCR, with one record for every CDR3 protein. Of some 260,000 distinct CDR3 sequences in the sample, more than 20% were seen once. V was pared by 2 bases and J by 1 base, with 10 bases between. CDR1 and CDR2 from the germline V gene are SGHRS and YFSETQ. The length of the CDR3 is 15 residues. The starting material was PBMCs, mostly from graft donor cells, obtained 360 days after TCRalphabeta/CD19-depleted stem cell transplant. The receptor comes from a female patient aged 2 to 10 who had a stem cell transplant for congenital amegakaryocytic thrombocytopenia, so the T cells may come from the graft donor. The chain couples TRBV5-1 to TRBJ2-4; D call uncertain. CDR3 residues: CASSFSGVAKNIQYF. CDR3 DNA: TGCGCCAGCAGCTTCTCTGGGGTGGCCAAAAACATTCAGTACTTC.